The 21 T cell receptor beta chains below come from one sample, sequenced in a study of blood T cell repertoires in COVID-19. Data came from immunoSEQ multiplex PCR; TCRdb stores just in-frame clones and leaves some out. The sample lists under 150,000 clones, 84% occurring once. Source material: PBMCs or T cells enriched from blood (not recorded which). The source of these receptors is a man aged 50-60 years in a cohort exposed to, infected with or recovered from COVID-19 (not recorded which).

This chain connects TRBV18 to TRBJ2-7, with D possibly matching TRBD1 (5 bases). Looked up from germline, CDR1 is KGHSH and CDR2 is LQKENI. The CDR3 spans 13 residues. V gave up 4 bases and J gave up 3 bases, with 10 bases separating them. The CDR3 loop is CASSRQDSYEQYF. CDR3 sequence (DNA): TGTGCCAGCTCACGCCAAGACAGCTACGAGCAGTACTTC.

The J gene is TRBJ1-5, the V gene TRBV29-1; tentatively, D is TRBD1 (6 bases). The V end was cut by 0 bases, the J end by 9 bases, with 12 bases between. The CDR3 runs to 13 residues. Looked up from germline, CDR1 is SQVTM and CDR2 is ANQGSEA. The CDR3 sequence: CSVEDQGGGPQHF. CDR3 nucleotide sequence: TGCAGCGTTGAAGATCAAGGGGGGGGGCCCCAGCATTTT.

V gene TRBV2 combines with J gene TRBJ2-1; TRBD2 matches at 7 bases. CDR3 length: 12 amino acids. Germline V CDR1 and CDR2: SNHLY, FYNNEI. V dropped 11 bases and J dropped 7; count of bases not matched to a gene: 8. In DNA, the CDR3 is TGTGCCTCGTGGGGAGGGCCTAATGAGCAGTTCTTC. It encodes CASWGGPNEQFF. The full variable domain, in which reference TRBV2 and TRBJ2-1 provide the parts outside the CDR3, is EPEVTQTPSHQVTQMGQEVILRCVPISNHLYFYWYRQILGQKVEFLVSFYNNEISEKSEIFDDQFSVERPDGSNFTLKIRSTKLEDSAMYFCASWGGPNEQFFGPGTRLTVL.

As to this clone: The junction departs from germline at one end; a sequencing error may be responsible. This chain uses TRBV30 with TRBJ1-1; D is uncertain. Germline V CDR1 and CDR2: GTSNPN, SVGIG (reference sequence). The CDR3 has 13 residues. The CDR3 loop is CAWSSNIRTGAFF. CDR3 in DNA: TGTGCCTGGAGTAGCAATATTCGGACTGGAGCTTTCTTT.

The V gene is TRBV19, the J gene TRBJ1-5, with TRBD1 matching 8 bases. The CDR3 has 13 residues. Trimming took 10 bases from V and 5 from J; bases not matched to a gene: 7. Germline CDR1 LNHDA, CDR2 SQIVND (reference sequence). The CDR3 region has the DNA TGTGCCACCCTGGGGACAGGAGATCAGCCCCAGCATTTT. Translation gives CATLGTGDQPQHF.

The chain carries TRBV19 and TRBJ2-3; D might be TRBD1 (5 bases). This CDR3 has 12 residues. The germline gives CDR1 LNHDA, CDR2 SQIVND (reference sequence). With 6 bases removed from V and 9 bases from J, the gap between germline ends came to 13 bases. The chain's CDR3 is CASRGLLGTQYF. CDR3 in DNA: TGTGCCAGTAGGGGGCTCCTCGGGACGCAGTATTTT.

The V call is TRBV5-4, the J call TRBJ1-1; tentative D call: TRBD1 (5 bases). Germline V gene sequence: CDR1 SGHNT, CDR2 YYREEE (reference sequence). This CDR3 spans 15 amino acids. The V and J ends lost 4 bases and 2 bases respectively, with 15 bases between them. The CDR3: CASSGYLTVNTEAFF. For the CDR3, the DNA is TGTGCCAGCAGCGGCTACCTGACAGTAAACACTGAAGCTTTCTTT.

The rearrangement links TRBV3-1 (or the pseudogene TRBV3-2) to TRBJ2-1; possible D gene TRBD1, 5 bases. CDR1 LGHDT and CDR2 YNNKEL come from the germline V gene (reference sequence). This CDR3 has 14 residues. The V gene lost 2 bases and the J gene lost 6 bases, with 11 bases spanning the gap. The CDR3 DNA reads as TGTGCCAGCAGCCAAACTCGGACAACCAATGAGCAGTTCTTC. It specifies CASSQTRTTNEQFF.

The rearrangement joins TRBV6-2 or TRBV6-3 to TRBJ2-7, with 7 bases aligning to TRBD2. J gave up 1 base and V 0 bases, and 6 bases lay outside the gene matches. CDR1 and CDR2 (germline): MNHEY, SVGEGT. This CDR3 comprises 16 residues. The CDR3 nucleotides are TGTGCCAGCAGTTACTCGACTGGACTAGTATCCTACGAGCAGTACTTC. This gives the protein CASSYSTGLVSYEQYF.

This clone has a handful of counts. This chain links TRBV4-1 with TRBJ1-5; 9 positions match TRBD1. J was trimmed by 7 bases and V by 0 bases; bases with no gene match: 7. Germline V gene sequence: CDR1 MGHRA, CDR2 YSYEKL. The CDR3 is 16 residues long. CDR3 sequence reads: CASSQDTQGAGQPQHF. CDR3 nucleotides: TGCGCCAGCAGCCAAGATACACAGGGGGCAGGGCAGCCCCAGCATTTT.

V is TRBV19 and J is TRBJ1-1; 8 nucleotides agree with TRBD1. The J segment lost 11 bases and the V segment lost 0 bases, leaving 5 bases of the junction unmatched. Germline-derived CDR1 and CDR2 are LNHDA and SQIVND (reference sequence). CDR3 length: 13 amino acids. CDR3 loop: CASSIDRGRGAFF. The CDR3 DNA is TGTGCCAGTAGTATAGACAGGGGGCGCGGGGCTTTCTTT.

V and J are TRBV6-5 and TRBJ1-5, with D possibly being TRBD1 (5 bases). CDR1 is MNHEY, CDR2 SVGAGI, per germline. CDR3 length: 14 amino acids. V lost 6 bases to trimming and J lost 6 bases, with 15 bases between them. CDR3 bases: TGTGCCAGCAGCCCCGGAGGGGAAAGTCAGCCCCAGCATTTT. This gives the protein CASSPGGESQPQHF.

V is TRBV18 and J is TRBJ2-7, with 11 bases matching TRBD1. The V segment lost 6 bases and the J segment 0 bases; nucleotides outside the gene matches: 4. The CDR3 loop spans 15 amino acids. Looked up from germline, CDR1 is KGHSH and CDR2 is LQKENI. Here the CDR3 reads CASSSGQGVSYEQYF. CDR3 coding DNA: TGTGCCAGCTCGTCGGGACAGGGGGTCTCCTACGAGCAGTACTTC. Variable domain in full (rest from reference TRBV18 and TRBJ2-7): NAGVMQNPRHLVRRRGQEARLRCSPMKGHSHVYWYRQLPEEGLKFMVYLQKENIIDESGMPKERFSAEFPKEGPSILRIQQVVRGDSAAYFCASSSGQGVSYEQYFGPGTRLTVT.

For this clone: Other DNA sequences in the sample encode the same CDR3. The chain recombines TRBV19 with TRBJ1-5; 9 nucleotides align to TRBD1. CDR1 and CDR2 (germline): LNHDA, SQIVND (reference sequence). V shed 6 bases and J 2 bases; nucleotides not matched to a gene: 2. This CDR3 has 14 residues. CDR3 DNA: TGTGCCAGTAGCAGACAGGGGGGCAATCAGCCCCAGCATTTT. It codes for CASSRQGGNQPQHF.

This clone has a single count. The chain has TRBV9 and TRBJ2-7; TRBD1 matches 9 bases. Unmatched junction bases numbered 6, after V lost 4 bases and J lost 4 bases. Germline assignment: CDR1 SGDLS and CDR2 YYNGEE. The CDR3 consists of 14 residues. As DNA, the CDR3 is TGTGCCAGCAGCCCAACACAGGGGGCGTACGAGCAGTACTTC. Its protein is CASSPTQGAYEQYF.

This clone was found once. The V and J genes are TRBV4-3 and TRBJ1-1, with a tentative D call TRBD1 (5 bases). The V end lost 8 bases, the J end lost 2 bases, and 15 bases lay between the germline ends. The CDR3 contains 14 residues. Germline CDR1 LGHNA, CDR2 YSLEER. CDR3 residues: CASADIGANTEAFF. The DNA of the CDR3 is TGCGCCAGCGCCGACATAGGGGCTAACACTGAAGCTTTCTTT.

V usage is TRBV10-2 and J usage is TRBJ2-7; TRBD1 agrees at 7 bases. Germline assignment: CDR1 WSHSY and CDR2 SAAADI. V lost 3 bases, J lost 2 bases, and 10 bases stayed unmatched. There are 16 residues in the CDR3. The CDR3 DNA sequence: TGCGCCAGCAGTGACTCGACAGGGTATAGGGCCTACGAGCAGTACTTC. The encoded protein is CASSDSTGYRAYEQYF.

Of note for this clone: This may be a read error: a much more frequent sequence differs by one nucleotide. The V and J genes are TRBV29-1 and TRBJ1-5; possible D gene TRBD1, 6 bases. Germline CDR1 is SQVTM and CDR2 is ANQGSEA. The CDR3 extends over 13 amino acids. The germline V and J ends were trimmed by 0 bases and 4 bases, with 7 bases remaining between them. The CDR3 nucleotides are TGCAGCGTTGAAGAGGACAGAAATCAGCCCCAGCATTTT. Its protein product is CSVEEDRNQPQHF.

This clone has just one count. The chain couples TRBV21-1 to TRBJ1-1; the table's D call of TRBD1 was not tested on the DNA. TRBV21-1 is noted as a pseudogene. The CDR3 length is 15 residues. The DNA for the CDR3 is TGTGCCAGCAGCCCATGGACAGCTATGAACACTGAAGCTTTCTTT. As protein: CASSPWTAMNTEAFF.

This clone was detected once. Here the CDR3 DNA reads TGCGCCAGCAGCCCTAACCCGGGACAATGGACTGAAGCTTTCTTT. Amino acid sequence: CASSPNPGQWTEAFF. J is TRBJ1-1 and V is TRBV5-1; the D gene is possibly TRBD1 (6 bases). The ends were cut back, 4 bases at V and 5 bases at J, with 18 bases in the middle. The CDR3 contains 15 residues. Looked up from germline, CDR1 is SGHRS and CDR2 is YFSETQ.

CDR3 DNA sequence: TGTGCCAGCAGCTATCCGACAGGGGAAGCTTTCTTT. Translation: CASSYPTGEAFF. This rearrangement joins TRBV7-9 to TRBJ1-1, with 7 bases matching TRBD1. From germline, CDR1 is SEHNR and CDR2 FQNEAQ (reference sequence). V shed 4 bases and J 8 bases; nucleotides not matched to a gene: 4. The CDR3 has 12 residues.